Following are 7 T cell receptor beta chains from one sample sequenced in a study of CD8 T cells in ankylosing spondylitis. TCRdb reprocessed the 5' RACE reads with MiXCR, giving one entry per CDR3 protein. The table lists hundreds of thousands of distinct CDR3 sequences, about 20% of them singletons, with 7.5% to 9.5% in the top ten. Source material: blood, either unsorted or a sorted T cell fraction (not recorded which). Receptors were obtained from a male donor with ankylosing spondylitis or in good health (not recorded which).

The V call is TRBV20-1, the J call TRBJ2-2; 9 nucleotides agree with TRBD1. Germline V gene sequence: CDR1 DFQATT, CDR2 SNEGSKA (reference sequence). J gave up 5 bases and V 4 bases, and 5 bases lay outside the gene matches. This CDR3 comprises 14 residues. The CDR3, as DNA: TGCAGTGCTACCAGGACAGGGGTGACCGGGGAGCTGTTTTTT. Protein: CSATRTGVTGELFF.

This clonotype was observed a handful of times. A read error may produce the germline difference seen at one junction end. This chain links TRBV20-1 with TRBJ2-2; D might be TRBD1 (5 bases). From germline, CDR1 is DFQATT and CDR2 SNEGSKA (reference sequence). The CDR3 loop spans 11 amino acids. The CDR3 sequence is CSASLYQGVIF. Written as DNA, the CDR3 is TGCAGTGCTAGCCTATACCAGGGTGTAATTTTT.

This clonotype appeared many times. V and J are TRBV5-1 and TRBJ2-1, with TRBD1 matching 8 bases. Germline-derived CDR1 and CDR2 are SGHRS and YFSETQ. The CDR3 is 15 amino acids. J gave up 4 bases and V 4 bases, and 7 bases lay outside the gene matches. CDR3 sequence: CASSTGQAGYNEQFF. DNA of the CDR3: TGCGCCAGCAGCACGGGACAGGCGGGGTACAATGAGCAGTTCTTC.

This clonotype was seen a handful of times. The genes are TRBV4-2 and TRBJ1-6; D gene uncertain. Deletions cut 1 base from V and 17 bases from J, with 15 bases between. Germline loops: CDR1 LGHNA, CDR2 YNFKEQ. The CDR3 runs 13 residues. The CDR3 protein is CASSQGLGNAVHF. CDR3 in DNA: TGTGCCAGCAGCCAAGGGCTCGGGAACGCCGTCCACTTT.

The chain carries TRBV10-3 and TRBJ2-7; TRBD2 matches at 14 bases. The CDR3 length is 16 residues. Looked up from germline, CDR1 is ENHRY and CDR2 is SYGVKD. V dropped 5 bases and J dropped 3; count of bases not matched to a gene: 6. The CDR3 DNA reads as TGTGCCATCAGTCCCGGGGGGACTAGCGGGAGCTACGAGCAGTACGTC. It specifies CAISPGGTSGSYEQYV.

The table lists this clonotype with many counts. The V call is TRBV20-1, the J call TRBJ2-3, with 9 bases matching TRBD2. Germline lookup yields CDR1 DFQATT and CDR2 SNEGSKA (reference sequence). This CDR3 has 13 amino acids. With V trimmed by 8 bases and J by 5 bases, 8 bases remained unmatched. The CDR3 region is CSLLAGSLDTQYF. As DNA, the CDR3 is TGCAGTCTTCTAGCGGGGTCTCTAGATACGCAGTATTTT.

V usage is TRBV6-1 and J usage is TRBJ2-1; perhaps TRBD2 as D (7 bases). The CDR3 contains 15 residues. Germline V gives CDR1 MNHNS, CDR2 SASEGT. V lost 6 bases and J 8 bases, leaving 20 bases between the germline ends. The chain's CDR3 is CASSPRGGDVDEQFF. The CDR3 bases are TGTGCCAGCAGCCCAAGGGGGGGGGACGTGGATGAGCAGTTCTTC.